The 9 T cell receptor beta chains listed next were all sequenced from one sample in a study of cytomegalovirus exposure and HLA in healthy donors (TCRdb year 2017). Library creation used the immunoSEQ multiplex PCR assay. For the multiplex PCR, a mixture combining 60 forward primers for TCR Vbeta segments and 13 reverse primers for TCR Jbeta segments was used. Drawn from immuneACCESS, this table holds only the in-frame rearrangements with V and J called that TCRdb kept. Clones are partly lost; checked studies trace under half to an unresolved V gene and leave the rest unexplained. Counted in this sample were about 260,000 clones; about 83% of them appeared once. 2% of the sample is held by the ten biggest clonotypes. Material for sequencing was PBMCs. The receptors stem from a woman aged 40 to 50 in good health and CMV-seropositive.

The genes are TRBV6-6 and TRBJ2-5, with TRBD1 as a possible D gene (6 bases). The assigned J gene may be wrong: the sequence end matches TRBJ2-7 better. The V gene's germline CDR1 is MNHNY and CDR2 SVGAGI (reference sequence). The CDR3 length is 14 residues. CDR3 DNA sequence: TGTGCCAGCAGTTATTCCGACAGGATCGGCGAGCAGTACTTC. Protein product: CASSYSDRIGEQYF.

The CDR3 DNA reads as TGCGCCAGCAGCTCGACAGGGTACAATGAGCAGTTCTTC. Protein product: CASSSTGYNEQFF. This chain uses TRBV5-1 with TRBJ2-1, with 7 bases fitting TRBD1. This CDR3 contains 13 residues. V shed 3 bases, J shed 4 bases, and the junction held 1 base outside the gene matches. CDR1 and CDR2 (germline): SGHRS, YFSETQ.

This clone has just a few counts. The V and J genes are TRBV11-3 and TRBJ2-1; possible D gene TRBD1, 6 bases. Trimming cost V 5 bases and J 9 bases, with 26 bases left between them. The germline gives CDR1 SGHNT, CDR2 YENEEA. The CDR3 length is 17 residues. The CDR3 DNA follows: TGTGCCAGCAGCCCATTGGGGATGGGGGCCATACATGGTGAGCAGTTCTTC. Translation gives CASSPLGMGAIHGEQFF.

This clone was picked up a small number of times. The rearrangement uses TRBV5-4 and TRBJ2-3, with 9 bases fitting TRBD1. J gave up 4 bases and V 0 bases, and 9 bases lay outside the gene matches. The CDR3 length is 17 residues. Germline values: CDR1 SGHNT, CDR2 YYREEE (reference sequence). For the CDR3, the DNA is TGTGCCAGCAGCTTGGACAGGACAGGGGTGGCCGCAGATACGCAGTATTTT. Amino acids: CASSLDRTGVAADTQYF.

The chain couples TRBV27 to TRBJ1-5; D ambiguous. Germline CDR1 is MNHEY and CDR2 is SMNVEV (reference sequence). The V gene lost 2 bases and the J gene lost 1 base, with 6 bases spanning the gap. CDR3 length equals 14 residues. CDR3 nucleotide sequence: TGTGCCAGCAGTTTAAAGCTAAGCAATCAGCCCCAGCATTTT. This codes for CASSLKLSNQPQHF.

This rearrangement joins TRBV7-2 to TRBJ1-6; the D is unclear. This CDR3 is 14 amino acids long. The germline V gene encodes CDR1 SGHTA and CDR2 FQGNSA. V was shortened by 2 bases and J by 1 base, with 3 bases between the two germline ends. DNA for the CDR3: TGTGCCAGCAGCTTACGTTCCTATAATTCACCCCTCCACTTT. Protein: CASSLRSYNSPLHF.

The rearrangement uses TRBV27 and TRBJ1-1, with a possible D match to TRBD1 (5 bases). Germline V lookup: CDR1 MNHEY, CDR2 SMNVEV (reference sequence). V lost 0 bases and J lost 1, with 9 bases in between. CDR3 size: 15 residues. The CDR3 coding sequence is TGTGCCAGCAGTTTATCGGGGCAGTGGAACACTGAAGCTTTCTTT. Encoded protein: CASSLSGQWNTEAFF.

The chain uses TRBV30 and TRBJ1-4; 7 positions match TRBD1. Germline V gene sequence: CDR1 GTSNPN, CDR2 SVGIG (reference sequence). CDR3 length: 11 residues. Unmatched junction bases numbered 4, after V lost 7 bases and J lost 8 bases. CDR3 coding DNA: TGTGCCTTCGGCAGGGGGGAAAAACTGTTTTTT. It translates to CAFGRGEKLFF.

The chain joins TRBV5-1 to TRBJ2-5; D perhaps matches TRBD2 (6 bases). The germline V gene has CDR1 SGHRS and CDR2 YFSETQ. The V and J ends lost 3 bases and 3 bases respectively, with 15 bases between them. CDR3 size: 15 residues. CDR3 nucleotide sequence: TGCGCCAGCAGCTCTGGGACTCCGGAAGAAGAGACCCAGTACTTC. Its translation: CASSSGTPEEETQYF.